The following is a T cell receptor (beta chain) sequence with its context. As yet, its antigen is unknown. This entry comes from a study of cytomegalovirus exposure and HLA in healthy donors. Use of 60 Vbeta and 13 Jbeta primers characterized the PCR. Only in-frame clones appear in the TCRdb table, and some are missing; sequencing was by immunoSEQ multiplex PCR. The data contain some 96,000 clones, 64% of them singletons. Participants comprised healthy donors of bone marrow. Whole-study results and caveats: High sensitivity and specificity were reportedly achieved when the classifier diagnosed cytomegalovirus status.

The receptor was derived from a man aged 55-75 years in good health and CMV-seronegative. Sequenced sample: PBMCs.

Written as DNA, the CDR3 is TGTGCCAGCAGCGTAGACGGGCTAGCGGCCAACACAGATACGCAGTATTTT. Amino acids: CASSVDGLAANTDTQYF. The chain links TRBV9 to TRBJ2-3; TRBD2 matches 7 bases. Losses at the gene ends were 0 bases for V and 2 bases for J; bases not matched to a gene: 9. The CDR3 runs 17 residues. Looked up from germline, CDR1 is SGDLS and CDR2 is YYNGEE. Using reference TRBV9 and TRBJ2-3 for the parts outside the CDR3, the full variable domain is DSGVTQTPKHLITATGQRVTLRCSPRSGDLSVYWYQQSLDQGLQFLIQYYNGEERAKGNILERFSAQQFPDLHSELNLSSLELGDSALYFCASSVDGLAANTDTQYFGPGTRLTVL.